This TCR beta chain comes out of a study of PD-1 blockade in classical Hodgkin lymphoma. The CDR3 runs to 15 residues. Trimming cost V 0 bases and J 3 bases; bases outside gene matches: 4. Germline CDR1 is SGDLS and CDR2 is YYNGEE. Notes on the study in general: Complete responders matched newly diagnosed patients in baseline diversity. Later analyses included only patients treated at least 1 year post-ASCT. In newly diagnosed patients, baseline TCR diversity was reportedly below that of healthy donors.

As for this clone: Its target is not known. Different DNA sequences within this sample yield the same CDR3.

Only in-frame clones appear in the TCRdb table, and some are missing; sequencing was by immunoSEQ multiplex PCR. The sample has 50,000 or so clones; around 73% are singletons. Every one of the patients relapsed after autologous stem cell transplantation (brentuximab vedotin exposure was variable). The chain has TRBV9 and TRBJ2-7; 9 positions match TRBD1. Sequences were derived from peripheral blood mononuclear cells (PBMCs), sampled before the second cycle of nivolumab. The sequence came from a human donor with classical Hodgkin lymphoma. The DNA for the CDR3 is TGTGCCAGCAGCGTAGAACAGGGGGCTGTCTACGAGCAGTACTTC. It specifies CASSVEQGAVYEQYF.